These 20 T cell receptor beta chains were all obtained from the same sample, sequenced in a study of shared clonotypes between healthy human individuals (dated by TCRdb to about 2020). Libraries were built with the immunoSEQ multiplex PCR assay. This is the immuneACCESS table as TCRdb keeps it, with only in-frame sequences that have V and J called. A part of the clones is gone; compared with another copy, unresolved V genes explain less than half, and the rest is unexplained. The sample table holds about 490,000 clones, of which about 84% were seen once. Of the sample, roughly 12% is held by the ten largest clones. Material for sequencing was PBMCs. The receptors originated from a woman aged 40 to 49 in good health. Some clones in this sample may be carry-over from other donors' samples.

The chain joins TRBV11-2 to TRBJ2-5; tentatively, D is TRBD2 (6 bases). V was shortened by 5 bases and J by 1 base, with 26 bases between the two germline ends. From germline, CDR1 is SGHAT and CDR2 FQNNGV. The CDR3 sequence is 19 residues long. The CDR3 spells CASSLHHTSWGGIQETQYF. Here the CDR3 DNA reads TGTGCCAGCAGCCTCCACCATACTAGTTGGGGAGGAATCCAAGAGACCCAGTACTTC. The variable domain in full, completed from reference TRBV11-2 and TRBJ2-5, reads EAGVAQSPRYKIIEKRQSVAFWCNPISGHATLYWYQQILGQGPKLLIQFQNNGVVDDSQLPKDRFSAERLKGVDSTLKIQPAKLEDSAVYLCASSLHHTSWGGIQETQYFGPGTRLLVL.

As concerns this clone: A far larger clone is only one base removed, so a read error is likely. The same CDR3 is also encoded by other DNA sequences in this sample. The rearrangement joins TRBV28 to TRBJ2-5; TRBD1 matches 10 bases. Trimming removed 2 bases from V and 2 bases from J; junction bases left unmatched: 11. CDR1 is MDHEN and CDR2 is SYDVKM in the germline V gene. The CDR3 has 18 amino acids. CDR3 coding DNA: TGTGCCAGCAGTTTACCCGCAGGGACAGGGGTAGGGCAAGAGACCCAGTACTTC. It is translated as CASSLPAGTGVGQETQYF.

This chain uses TRBV5-4 with TRBJ2-7, with D possibly TRBD1 on 6 matching bases. CDR1 and CDR2 (germline): SGHNT, YYREEE (reference sequence). The CDR3 consists of 13 residues. The ends were cut back, 3 bases at V and 3 bases at J, with 10 bases in the middle. The CDR3 reads CASSSRQDYEQYF. In DNA form, the CDR3 reads TGTGCCAGCAGCTCCCGACAGGACTACGAGCAGTACTTC.

This clone turned up a few times. The chain has TRBV18 and TRBJ1-5; TRBD1 matches at 8 bases. Trimming removed 3 bases from V and 6 bases from J; junction bases left unmatched: 7. The CDR3 covers 15 residues. From germline, CDR1 is KGHSH and CDR2 LQKENI. The CDR3, as DNA: TGTGCCAGCTCACCGAACAGGGGGAGGCGTCAGCCCCAGCATTTT. This encodes CASSPNRGRRQPQHF.

This clone was observed at least ten times. The genes are TRBV7-9 and TRBJ1-4; tentatively, D is TRBD1 (5 bases). V lost 5 bases and J lost 1, with 11 bases in between. The CDR3 spans 15 residues. The V gene's germline CDR1 is SEHNR and CDR2 FQNEAQ (reference sequence). Written as DNA, the CDR3 is TGTGCCAGCAGCACCGGGGACGGAACTAATGAAAAACTGTTTTTT. It codes for CASSTGDGTNEKLFF.

The gene calls are TRBV14 and TRBJ2-1; D call uncertain. V was pared by 0 bases and J by 7 bases, with 4 bases between. Germline V gives CDR1 SGHDN, CDR2 FVKESK. The CDR3 sequence is 12 residues long. This CDR3 is CASSQDGNEQFF. For the CDR3, the DNA is TGTGCCAGCAGCCAAGATGGGAATGAGCAGTTCTTC. The full variable domain, rest sourced from reference TRBV14 and TRBJ2-1, is EAGVTQFPSHSVIEKGQTVTLRCDPISGHDNLYWYRRVMGKEIKFLLHFVKESKQDESGMPNNRFLAERTGGTYSTLKVQPAELEDSGVYFCASSQDGNEQFFGPGTRLTVL.

V gene TRBV2 combines with J gene TRBJ2-1, with a weak D call TRBD2 (5 bases). The CDR3 is 13 amino acids. The germline V gene has CDR1 SNHLY and CDR2 FYNNEI. The germline V and J ends were trimmed by 6 bases and 5 bases, with 11 bases remaining between them. The CDR3 loop is CASRREIHNEQFF. The CDR3 DNA sequence: TGTGCCAGCAGGAGGGAAATTCACAATGAGCAGTTCTTC.

This chain connects TRBV6-1 to TRBJ2-3; a weak D match, TRBD2 (6 bases). Germline-derived CDR1 and CDR2 are MNHNS and SASEGT. Trimming shortened V by 2 bases and J by 15 bases, and 15 bases separated the two germline ends. CDR3 length: 12 residues. CDR3 protein: CASSEYRGSEYF. The CDR3 DNA follows: TGTGCCAGCAGTGAATATCGGGGGAGCGAATATTTT.

The chain is built from TRBV10-3 and TRBJ2-7, with 7 nucleotides matching TRBD1. Losses at the gene ends were 3 bases for V and 12 bases for J; bases not matched to a gene: 5. This CDR3 comprises 11 residues. From germline, CDR1 is ENHRY and CDR2 SYGVKD. The CDR3 protein is CAISEEGAPYF. CDR3 DNA sequence: TGTGCCATCAGTGAAGAGGGGGCCCCGTACTTC.

V gene TRBV9 combines with J gene TRBJ2-2; D is perhaps TRBD2 (6 bases). CDR3 length equals 15 residues. The V and J ends lost 0 bases and 5 bases respectively, with 11 bases between them. The germline V gene has CDR1 SGDLS and CDR2 YYNGEE. The CDR3 DNA is TGTGCCAGCAGCGTAGGGTCTGCGGGGACCGGGGAGCTGTTTTTT. Protein product: CASSVGSAGTGELFF.

V is TRBV27 and J is TRBJ2-1; 11 bases are a match to TRBD2. The germline CDR1 and CDR2 sequences are MNHEY and SMNVEV (reference sequence). V shed 3 bases and J 7 bases; nucleotides not matched to a gene: 11. This CDR3 spans 17 amino acids. Here the CDR3 DNA reads TGTGCCAGCAGTTTCTTTGTGACTAGCGGGAAGGTAAATGAGCAGTTCTTC. It codes for CASSFFVTSGKVNEQFF.

The gene calls are TRBV5-1 and TRBJ2-7; unclear D gene. Germline-derived CDR1 and CDR2 are SGHRS and YFSETQ. CDR3 length: 15 residues. V dropped 0 bases and J dropped 3 bases, with 13 bases sitting between them. CDR3 residues: CASSLAASVYYEQYF. For the CDR3, the DNA is TGCGCCAGCAGCTTGGCCGCGTCTGTCTACTACGAGCAGTACTTC.

The rearrangement joins TRBV5-1 to TRBJ2-1, with TRBD1 matching 7 bases. Germline values: CDR1 SGHRS, CDR2 YFSETQ. The CDR3 has 16 amino acids. After removal of 4 bases from V and 9 bases from J, the junction contained 16 bases not matched to a gene. The CDR3 nucleotides are TGCGCCAGCAGCACCCCGGAGACAGGGTTCTCACGTGAGCAGTTCTTC. Its translation: CASSTPETGFSREQFF.

The chain employs TRBV6-5 and TRBJ2-5, with D uncertain. V lost 0 bases and J lost 5, with 7 bases in between. The V gene's germline CDR1 is MNHEY and CDR2 SVGAGI. The CDR3 consists of 13 residues. In nucleotides, the CDR3 is TGTGCCAGCAGTTACTCGGTAGATGAGACCCAGTACTTC. Translation gives CASSYSVDETQYF.

The V gene is TRBV6-6, the J gene TRBJ2-4, with 7 positions matching TRBD1. CDR1 is MNHNY, CDR2 SVGAGI, per germline (reference sequence). This CDR3 comprises 14 residues. V gave up 4 bases and J gave up 6 bases; unmatched junction bases: 6. In DNA form, the CDR3 reads TGTGCCAGCAGTTCCACGACAGGGAGAAACATTCAGTACTTC. As protein: CASSSTTGRNIQYF.

This clone was picked up one time. V gene TRBV7-3 combines with J gene TRBJ2-5, with D perhaps TRBD1 (7 bases). V was shortened by 5 bases and J by 7 bases, with 17 bases between the two germline ends. Germline CDR1 is SGHTA and CDR2 is FQGTGA. There are 14 residues in the CDR3. CDR3 region: CASSPLTQGGTQYF. The CDR3 DNA follows: TGTGCCAGCAGCCCCCTTACCCAGGGGGGGACCCAGTACTTC.

Concerning this clone: A far larger clone is one base from this, pointing to a likely read error. This specimen includes other DNA sequences encoding the same CDR3. V gene TRBV7-7 combines with J gene TRBJ2-5; 11 bases fit TRBD1. Germline CDR1 and CDR2: SSHAT and FNYEAQ (reference sequence). This CDR3 is 15 amino acids long. CDR3 bases: TGTGCCAGCAGCCACAGGGACAGGGGGGAAGAGACACAGTACTTC. Its protein is CASSHRDRGEETQYF.

The chain employs TRBV5-1 and TRBJ2-5; perhaps D is TRBD1 or TRBD2 (7 bases each). Germline CDR1 and CDR2: SGHRS and YFSETQ. Trimming took 3 bases from V and 5 from J, leaving 14 bases between them. This CDR3 spans 14 amino acids. CDR3 coding DNA: TGCGCCAGCAGCTCCAGGGGGGGAGAGGAGACCCAGTACTTC. Amino acid sequence: CASSSRGGEETQYF. Based on the CDR3 plus reference TRBV5-1 and TRBJ2-5, the full variable domain is KAGVTQTPRYLIKTRGQQVTLSCSPISGHRSVSWYQQTPGQGLQFLFEYFSETQRNKGNFPGRFSGRQFSNSRSEMNVSTLELGDSALYLCASSSRGGEETQYFGPGTRLLVL.

V usage is TRBV28 and J usage is TRBJ1-5, with TRBD1 matching over 7 bases. The CDR3 consists of 16 residues. With V trimmed by 3 bases and J by 3 bases, 8 bases remained unmatched. Germline assignment: CDR1 MDHEN and CDR2 SYDVKM. The CDR3 DNA follows: TGTGCCAGCAGTTTTGCCCAGGGGGGGGTCAATCAGCCCCAGCATTTT. It is translated as CASSFAQGGVNQPQHF.

The chain has TRBV6-6 and TRBJ2-1; D gene ambiguous. V was clipped by 5 bases and J by 0 bases, with 14 bases between them. The germline V gene has CDR1 MNHNY and CDR2 SVGAGI (reference sequence). This CDR3 spans 16 amino acids. CDR3 protein: CASSTRTASSYNEQFF. The CDR3 DNA reads TGTGCCAGCAGTACCCGGACGGCAAGCTCCTACAATGAGCAGTTCTTC.